This T cell receptor (beta chain) was documented in a study of blood T cell repertoires in COVID-19. Study overall: T cells, B-cell-depleted T cells, or PBMCs provided the cDNA or gDNA that served as material.

In the authors' workflow: Estimation of nucleated cell counts was performed using reference gene primer amplification. Using immunoSEQ multiplex PCR, the repertoire was profiled, and TCRdb retains in-frame clones only, with some absent. That table gives V, J and clone size, and the DNA gave D and trimming. The sample lists more than 200,000 clones, about 90% occurring once. The study assigned cohorts using participant-reported clinical history. This CDR3 contains 16 residues. The J segment lost 3 bases and the V segment lost 2 bases, leaving 3 bases of the junction unmatched. Per the germline V gene, CDR1 is LNHNV and CDR2 is YYDKDF (reference sequence).

This receptor was taken from a woman in her 30s with acute COVID-19. V usage is TRBV15 and J usage is TRBJ2-1, with 11 bases aligning to TRBD1. Material: PBMCs or T cells enriched from blood (not recorded which). In nucleotides, the CDR3 is TGTGCCACCAGCAGAAGGGACAGGGGGAACTACAATGAGCAGTTCTTC. This gives the protein CATSRRDRGNYNEQFF.